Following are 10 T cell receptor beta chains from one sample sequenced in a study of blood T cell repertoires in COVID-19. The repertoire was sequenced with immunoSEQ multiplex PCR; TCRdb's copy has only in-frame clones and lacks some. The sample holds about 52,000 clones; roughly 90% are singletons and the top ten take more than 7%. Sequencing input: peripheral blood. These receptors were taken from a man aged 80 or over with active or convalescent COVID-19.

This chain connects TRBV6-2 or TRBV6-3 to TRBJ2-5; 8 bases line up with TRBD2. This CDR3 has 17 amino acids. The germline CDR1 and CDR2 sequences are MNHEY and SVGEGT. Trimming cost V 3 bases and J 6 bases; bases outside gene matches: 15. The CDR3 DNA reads TGTGCCAGCAGTTATGCCGGGACTAGGGGTCCTCGAAAGACCCAGTACTTC. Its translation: CASSYAGTRGPRKTQYF.

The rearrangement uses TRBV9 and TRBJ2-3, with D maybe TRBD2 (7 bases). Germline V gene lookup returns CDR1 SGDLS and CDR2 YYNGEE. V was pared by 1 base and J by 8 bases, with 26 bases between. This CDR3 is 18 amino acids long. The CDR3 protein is CASSVLPPEGGAPSTQYF. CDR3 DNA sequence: TGTGCCAGCAGCGTACTCCCCCCCGAGGGGGGGGCACCAAGTACGCAGTATTTT.

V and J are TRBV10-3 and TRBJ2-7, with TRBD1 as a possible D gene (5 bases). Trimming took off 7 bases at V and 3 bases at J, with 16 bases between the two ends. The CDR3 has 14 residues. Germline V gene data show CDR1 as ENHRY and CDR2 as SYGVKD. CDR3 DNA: TGTGCCATCAATTCAGCCAGGGAAAGCTACGAGCAGTACTTC. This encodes CAINSARESYEQYF.

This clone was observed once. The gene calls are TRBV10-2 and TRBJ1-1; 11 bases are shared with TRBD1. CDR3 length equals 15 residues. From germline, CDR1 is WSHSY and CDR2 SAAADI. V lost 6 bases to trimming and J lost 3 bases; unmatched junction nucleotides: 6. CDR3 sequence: CASSRTGGRDTEAFF. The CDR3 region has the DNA TGCGCCAGCAGCAGGACAGGGGGCCGGGACACTGAAGCTTTCTTT.

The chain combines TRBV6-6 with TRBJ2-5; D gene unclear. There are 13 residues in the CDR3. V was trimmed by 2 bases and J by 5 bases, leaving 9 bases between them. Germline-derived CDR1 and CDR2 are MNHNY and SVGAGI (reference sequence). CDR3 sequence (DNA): TGTGCCAGCAGTTACGCGGCTTGGGAGACCCAGTACTTC. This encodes CASSYAAWETQYF.

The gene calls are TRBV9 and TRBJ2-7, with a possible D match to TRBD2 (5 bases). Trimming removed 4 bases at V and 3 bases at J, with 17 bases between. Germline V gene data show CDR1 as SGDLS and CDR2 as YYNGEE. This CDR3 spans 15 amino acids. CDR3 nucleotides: TGTGCCAGCAGCTCAATGAGACCCGGGGACTACGAGCAGTACTTC. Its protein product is CASSSMRPGDYEQYF.

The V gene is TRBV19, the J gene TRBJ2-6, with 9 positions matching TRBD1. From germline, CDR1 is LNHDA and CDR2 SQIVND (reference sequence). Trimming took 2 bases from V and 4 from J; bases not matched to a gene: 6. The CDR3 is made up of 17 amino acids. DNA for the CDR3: TGTGCCAGTAGTATATGGGGACAGGGTTACGGGGCCAACGTCCTGACTTTC. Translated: CASSIWGQGYGANVLTF.

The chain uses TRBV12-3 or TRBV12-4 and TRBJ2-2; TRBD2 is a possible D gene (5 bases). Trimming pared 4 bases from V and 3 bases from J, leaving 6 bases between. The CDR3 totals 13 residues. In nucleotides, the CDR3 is TGTGCCAGCAGTTACGGGGACACCGGGGAGCTGTTTTTT. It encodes CASSYGDTGELFF.

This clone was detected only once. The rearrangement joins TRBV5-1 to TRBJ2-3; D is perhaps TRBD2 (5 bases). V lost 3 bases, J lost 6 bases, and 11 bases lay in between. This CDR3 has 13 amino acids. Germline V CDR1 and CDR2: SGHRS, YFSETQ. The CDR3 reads CASSSGFADTQYF. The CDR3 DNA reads TGCGCCAGCAGCTCGGGGTTTGCTGATACGCAGTATTTT.

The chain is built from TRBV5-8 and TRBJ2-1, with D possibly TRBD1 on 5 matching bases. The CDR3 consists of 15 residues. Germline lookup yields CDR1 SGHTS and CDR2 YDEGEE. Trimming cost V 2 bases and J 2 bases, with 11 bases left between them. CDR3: CASSLLTATYNEQFF. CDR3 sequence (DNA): TGTGCCAGCAGCTTATTGACAGCCACCTACAATGAGCAGTTCTTC.